A selection of T cell receptor beta chains follows, all from one sample in a study of regulatory T cells in long-lasting Graves disease. Each CDR3 protein gets one entry after TCRdb re-called the multiplex PCR reads with MiXCR. Among about 430,000 distinct CDR3 sequences listed, around a fifth were seen once. This sample comprised peripheral blood mononuclear cells (PBMCs), obtained when the disease was refractory, from a patient treated with antithyroid drugs. The receptor source for this set is a female donor with Graves disease. CDR3s include the opening cysteine and the closing phenylalanine or tryptophan. D genes are given only for firm matches. Only some rows state a clone size, as once, few, many or a class for expanded clones.

clone size: -; D gene: -; J gene: TRBJ2-7; V gene: TRBV6-1; CDR3 protein: CASSAGVGGEQYF; CDR3 DNA: TGTGCCAGCAGCGCTGGCGTCGGCGGGGAGCAGTACTTC
clone size: many; D gene: -; J gene: TRBJ1-1; V gene: TRBV27; CDR3 protein: CASSLSSRGVFNTEAFF; CDR3 DNA: TGTGCCAGCAGTTTATCATCCAGGGGTGTATTTAACACTGAAGCTTTCTTT
clone size: many; D gene: TRBD2; J gene: TRBJ2-7; V gene: TRBV11-2; CDR3 protein: CASSRGLAGAYEQYF; CDR3 DNA: TGTGCCAGCAGCCGAGGACTAGCGGGAGCCTACGAGCAGTACTTC
clone size: -; D gene: TRBD2; J gene: TRBJ2-7; V gene: TRBV20-1; CDR3 protein: CSAQIIAGVGEQYF; CDR3 DNA: TGCAGTGCTCAGATAATAGCGGGCGTTGGCGAGCAGTACTTC
clone size: few; D gene: -; J gene: TRBJ2-7; V gene: TRBV6-2/TRBV6-3; CDR3 protein: CASSSDPSAEQYF; CDR3 DNA: TGTGCCAGCAGTTCGGACCCCTCAGCCGAGCAGTACTTC
clone size: -; D gene: -; J gene: TRBJ1-1; V gene: TRBV4-1; CDR3 protein: CASSSGSGTEAFF; CDR3 DNA: TGCGCCAGCAGTTCGGGGTCGGGCACTGAAGCTTTCTTT
clone size: -; D gene: -; J gene: TRBJ1-1; V gene: TRBV28; CDR3 protein: CASTTSLEAFF; CDR3 DNA: TGTGCCAGCACCACCAGCTTGGAAGCTTTCTTT
clone size: -; D gene: -; J gene: TRBJ1-3; V gene: TRBV6-1; CDR3 protein: CASRPRVRDF; CDR3 DNA: TGTGCCAGCAGGCCAAGGGTCAGAGATTTT
clone size: many; D gene: TRBD2; J gene: TRBJ2-5; V gene: TRBV28; CDR3 protein: CASRAGDEIETQYF; CDR3 DNA: TGTGCCAGCAGGGCGGGAGACGAAATTGAGACCCAGTACTTC
clone size: -; D gene: -; J gene: TRBJ2-7; V gene: TRBV19; CDR3 protein: CASMRNRDSYEQYF; CDR3 DNA: TGTGCCAGTATGAGGAACAGAGACTCCTACGAGCAGTACTTC
clone size: few; D gene: -; J gene: TRBJ1-5; V gene: TRBV27; CDR3 protein: CASRQGSSNQPQHF; CDR3 DNA: TGTGCCAGCCGTCAGGGTTCGAGCAATCAGCCCCAGCATTTT
clone size: -; D gene: -; J gene: TRBJ2-5; V gene: TRBV28; CDR3 protein: CASTAPQGHETQYF; CDR3 DNA: TGTGCCAGCACCGCCCCTCAGGGGCACGAGACCCAGTACTTC
clone size: -; D gene: -; J gene: TRBJ2-2; V gene: TRBV20-1; CDR3 protein: CSASEDGLGELFF; CDR3 DNA: TGCAGTGCTAGTGAGGACGGCCTCGGGGAGCTGTTTTTT
clone size: many; D gene: TRBD2; J gene: TRBJ2-5; V gene: TRBV3-1; CDR3 protein: CASSQKTSGRETQYF; CDR3 DNA: TGTGCCAGCAGTCAGAAGACTAGCGGGAGGGAGACCCAGTACTTC
clone size: many; D gene: -; J gene: TRBJ2-5; V gene: TRBV9; CDR3 protein: CASSAGLLYQETQYF; CDR3 DNA: TGTGCCAGCAGCGCGGGACTCCTGTACCAAGAGACCCAGTACTTC
clone size: -; D gene: TRBD1; J gene: TRBJ1-6; V gene: TRBV3-1; CDR3 protein: CASSESRDRLSYNSPLHF; CDR3 DNA: TGTGCCAGCAGCGAGAGTCGGGACAGACTCAGTTATAATTCACCCCTCCACTTT
clone size: many; D gene: -; J gene: TRBJ2-7; V gene: TRBV28; CDR3 protein: CATRIPGEPYEQYF; CDR3 DNA: TGTGCCACCCGAATCCCGGGGGAGCCCTACGAGCAGTACTTC
clone size: many; D gene: TRBD2; J gene: TRBJ2-5; V gene: TRBV28; CDR3 protein: CASRAGTSGSRETQYF; CDR3 DNA: TGTGCCAGCAGGGCCGGGACTAGCGGGAGTAGGGAGACCCAGTACTTC
clone size: many; D gene: TRBD1; J gene: TRBJ1-1; V gene: TRBV20-1; CDR3 protein: CSARRGGTGLRAEAFF; CDR3 DNA: TGCAGTGCTCGAAGAGGGGGGACAGGGTTGAGAGCTGAAGCTTTCTTT
clone size: once; D gene: -; J gene: TRBJ2-2; V gene: TRBV5-4; CDR3 protein: CASYSSSGINTGELFF; CDR3 DNA: TGTGCCAGCTATTCAAGTAGCGGAATTAACACCGGGGAGCTGTTTTTT
clone size: few; D gene: TRBD2; J gene: TRBJ2-2; V gene: TRBV9; CDR3 protein: CASSAPGLAEVYTGELFF; CDR3 DNA: TGTGCCAGCAGCGCTCCGGGACTAGCAGAGGTCTACACCGGGGAGCTGTTTTTT
clone size: -; D gene: TRBD2; J gene: TRBJ2-7; V gene: TRBV18; CDR3 protein: CASSPRLAGGSPDEQYF; CDR3 DNA: TGTGCCAGCTCACCGCGACTAGCGGGAGGATCCCCCGACGAGCAGTACTTC
clone size: -; D gene: TRBD1; J gene: TRBJ1-1; V gene: TRBV27; CDR3 protein: CASSRAGTGNTEAFF; CDR3 DNA: TGTGCCAGCAGCAGAGCCGGGACAGGAAACACTGAAGCTTTCTTT
clone size: many; D gene: TRBD2; J gene: TRBJ2-5; V gene: TRBV29-1; CDR3 protein: CSVETSGSRETQYF; CDR3 DNA: TGCAGCGTTGAGACTAGCGGGAGCAGGGAGACCCAGTACTTC
clone size: -; D gene: TRBD1; J gene: TRBJ1-5; V gene: TRBV3-1; CDR3 protein: CASGLSDRGREQPQHF; CDR3 DNA: TGTGCCAGCGGCCTCTCGGACAGGGGGCGCGAACAGCCCCAGCATTTT
clone size: few; D gene: -; J gene: TRBJ2-4; V gene: TRBV11-2; CDR3 protein: CASSLGPFLLENIQYF; CDR3 DNA: TGTGCCAGCAGCTTGGGTCCGTTTTTATTGGAAAACATTCAGTACTTC
clone size: many; D gene: -; J gene: TRBJ2-7; V gene: TRBV28; CDR3 protein: CASSLSTAYEQYF; CDR3 DNA: TGTGCCAGCAGTTTATCTACAGCCTACGAGCAGTACTTC
clone size: -; D gene: -; J gene: TRBJ2-1; V gene: TRBV19; CDR3 protein: CASSIDTGPYNEQFF; CDR3 DNA: TGTGCCAGTAGTATAGACACGGGACCCTACAATGAGCAGTTCTTC
clone size: once; D gene: TRBD1; J gene: TRBJ1-6; V gene: TRBV11-2; CDR3 protein: CASSRLGGTDNSPLRF; CDR3 DNA: TGTGCCAGCAGCCGGTTGGGCGGGACAGATAATTCACCCCTCCGCTTT
clone size: many; D gene: -; J gene: TRBJ2-5; V gene: TRBV11-2; CDR3 protein: CASSLPGAETQYF; CDR3 DNA: TGTGCCAGCAGCCTCCCGGGAGCTGAGACCCAGTACTTC
clone size: -; D gene: -; J gene: TRBJ2-7; V gene: TRBV6-1; CDR3 protein: CASSNEGGQYF; CDR3 DNA: TGTGCCAGCAGTAACGAAGGGGGGCAGTACTTC
clone size: few; D gene: -; J gene: TRBJ1-5; V gene: TRBV9; CDR3 protein: CASSVDGGVQPQHF; CDR3 DNA: TGTGCCAGCAGCGTAGATGGGGGGGTTCAGCCCCAGCATTTT
clone size: few; D gene: -; J gene: TRBJ2-1; V gene: TRBV3-1; CDR3 protein: CASSQERTHSYNEQFF; CDR3 DNA: TGTGCCAGCAGCCAAGAGAGGACACACTCCTACAATGAGCAGTTCTTC
clone size: many; D gene: TRBD2; J gene: TRBJ2-7; V gene: TRBV2; CDR3 protein: CAILAGVSYEQYF; CDR3 DNA: TGTGCCATCCTAGCGGGAGTCTCCTACGAGCAGTACTTC
clone size: -; D gene: TRBD1; J gene: TRBJ2-1; V gene: TRBV6-2/TRBV6-3; CDR3 protein: CASSSGTGGNNEQFF; CDR3 DNA: TGTGCCAGCAGTTCCGGGACAGGGGGGAACAATGAGCAGTTCTTC
clone size: -; D gene: -; J gene: TRBJ2-7; V gene: TRBV28; CDR3 protein: CASSFSLLYEQYF; CDR3 DNA: TGTGCCAGCAGTTTTTCGCTCCTTTACGAGCAGTACTTC
clone size: few; D gene: -; J gene: TRBJ1-6; V gene: TRBV2; CDR3 protein: CASRMFLEDNSPLHF; CDR3 DNA: TGTGCCAGCCGTATGTTTTTGGAAGATAATTCACCCCTCCACTTT
clone size: -; D gene: -; J gene: TRBJ1-2; V gene: TRBV2; CDR3 protein: CASMGAGYTF; CDR3 DNA: TGTGCCAGCATGGGGGCCGGCTACACCTTC
clone size: many; D gene: TRBD1; J gene: TRBJ1-2; V gene: TRBV28; CDR3 protein: CASSLGGTEAGYGYTF; CDR3 DNA: TGTGCCAGCAGTTTGGGAGGGACAGAGGCGGGCTATGGCTACACCTTC
clone size: many; D gene: -; J gene: TRBJ2-7; V gene: TRBV28; CDR3 protein: CASKKGGSGISYEQYF; CDR3 DNA: TGTGCCAGCAAGAAAGGTGGTAGCGGAATATCCTACGAGCAGTACTTC
clone size: many; D gene: TRBD1; J gene: TRBJ2-2; V gene: TRBV11-2; CDR3 protein: CASSEPGQGDTGELFF; CDR3 DNA: TGTGCCAGCAGCGAACCGGGACAGGGAGACACCGGGGAGCTGTTTTTT
clone size: -; D gene: TRBD1; J gene: TRBJ2-3; V gene: TRBV7-3; CDR3 protein: CASSLRGQAFPDTQYF; CDR3 DNA: TGTGCCAGCAGCTTACGGGGACAGGCTTTTCCAGATACGCAGTATTTT
clone size: many; D gene: -; J gene: TRBJ2-7; V gene: TRBV12-3/TRBV12-4; CDR3 protein: CASSSLPGPDYEQYF; CDR3 DNA: TGTGCCAGCAGTTCCCTCCCGGGGCCCGACTACGAGCAGTACTTC
clone size: -; D gene: TRBD1; J gene: TRBJ1-5; V gene: TRBV30; CDR3 protein: CAWSPLGGTPLPPHF; CDR3 DNA: TGTGCCTGGAGCCCCCTAGGGGGCACTCCGCTCCCTCCGCATTTT
clone size: -; D gene: -; J gene: TRBJ2-6; V gene: TRBV4-1; CDR3 protein: CASSRGLRGSGANVLTF; CDR3 DNA: TGCGCCAGCAGCCGTGGCCTGAGGGGGTCCGGGGCCAACGTCCTGACTTTC
clone size: many; D gene: -; J gene: TRBJ2-3; V gene: TRBV7-9; CDR3 protein: CASSLGGGGTDTQYF; CDR3 DNA: TGTGCCAGCAGCTTAGGAGGGGGAGGCACAGATACGCAGTATTTT
clone size: many; D gene: TRBD2; J gene: TRBJ2-7; V gene: TRBV7-8; CDR3 protein: CASSTRTSDYEQYF; CDR3 DNA: TGTGCCAGCAGCACTCGGACTAGCGACTACGAGCAGTACTTC
clone size: few; D gene: -; J gene: TRBJ2-7; V gene: TRBV20-1; CDR3 protein: CSAKGPGQLGEQYF; CDR3 DNA: TGCAGTGCAAAGGGGCCAGGGCAGTTGGGAGAGCAGTACTTC
clone size: many; D gene: TRBD1; J gene: TRBJ2-5; V gene: TRBV28; CDR3 protein: CASSLPDREETQYF; CDR3 DNA: TGTGCCAGCAGTTTACCGGACAGGGAAGAGACCCAGTACTTC
clone size: once; D gene: -; J gene: TRBJ2-7; V gene: TRBV5-4; CDR3 protein: CASSPTSSYEQYF; CDR3 DNA: TGTGCCAGCAGCCCTACTAGCTCCTACGAGCAGTACTTC